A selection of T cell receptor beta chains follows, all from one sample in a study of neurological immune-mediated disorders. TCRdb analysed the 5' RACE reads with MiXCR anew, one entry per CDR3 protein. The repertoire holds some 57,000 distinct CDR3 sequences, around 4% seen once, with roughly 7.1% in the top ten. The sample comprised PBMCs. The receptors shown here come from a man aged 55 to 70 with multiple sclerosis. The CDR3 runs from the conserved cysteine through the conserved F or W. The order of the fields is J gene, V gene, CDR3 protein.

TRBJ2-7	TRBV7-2	CASAMKGVEQYF
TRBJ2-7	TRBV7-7	CASSSRLGNEQYF
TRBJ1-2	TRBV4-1	CASSQWTGDYGYTF
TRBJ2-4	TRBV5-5	CASSPEGGRTKNIQYF
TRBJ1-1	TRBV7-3	CASSRGQNTEAFF
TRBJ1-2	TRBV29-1	CSVEEGDRTYGYTF
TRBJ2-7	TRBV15	CATSAASPGQRKPYEQYF
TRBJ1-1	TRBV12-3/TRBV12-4	CASSLNVGIDGQAFF
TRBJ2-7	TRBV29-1	CSVRLTSGGNEQYF
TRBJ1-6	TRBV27	CASSFQALLGSPLHF
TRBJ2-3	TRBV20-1	CSARGGHLTDTQYF
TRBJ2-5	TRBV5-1	CASSATGTQYF
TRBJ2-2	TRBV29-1	CSFLTGWTGELFF
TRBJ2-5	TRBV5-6	CASSSPGGEETQYF
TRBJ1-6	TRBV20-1	CSATQGVGSYNSPLHF
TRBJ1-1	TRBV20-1	CSARDRRSALNTEAFF
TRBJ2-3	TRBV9	CASSVSPSTDTQYF
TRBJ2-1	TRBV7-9	CASGTDPNEQFF
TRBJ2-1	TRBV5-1	CASSLVASGSPPGNEQFF
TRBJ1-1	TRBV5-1	CASKQGGYMNTEAFF
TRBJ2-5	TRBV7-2	CASSPERETQYF
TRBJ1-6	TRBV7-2	CASSLATVSPLHF
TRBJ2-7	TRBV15	CATSSSLWEQYF
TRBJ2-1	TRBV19	CASGQGYEQFF
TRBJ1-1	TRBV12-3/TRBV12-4	CASSLRHQMGAFF
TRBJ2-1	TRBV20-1	CSALLWGGAYNEQFF
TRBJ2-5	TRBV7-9	CASSRGQGRTQYF
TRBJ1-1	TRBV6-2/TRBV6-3	CASSPTGFEAFF
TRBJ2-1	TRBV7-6	CASSLRLNNDNEQFF
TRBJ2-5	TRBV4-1	CASSQVGLETQYF
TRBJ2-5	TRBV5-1	CASSLVASGGQETQYF
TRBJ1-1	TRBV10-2	CASSVRGGTLNTEAFF
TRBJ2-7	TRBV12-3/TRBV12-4	CASRDRDEQYF
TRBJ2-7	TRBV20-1	CSARALANSYEQYF
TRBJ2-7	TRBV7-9	CASSLSGDRGTDEQYF
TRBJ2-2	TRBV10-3	CAISEGGGTGELFF
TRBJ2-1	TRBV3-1	CASSQDRRVKANEQFF
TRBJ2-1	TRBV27	CASSPPRPNEQFF
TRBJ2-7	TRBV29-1	CSVQTGKASYEQYF
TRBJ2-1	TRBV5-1	CASSRGQWDNEQFF
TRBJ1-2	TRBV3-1	CASSQLGNGYTF